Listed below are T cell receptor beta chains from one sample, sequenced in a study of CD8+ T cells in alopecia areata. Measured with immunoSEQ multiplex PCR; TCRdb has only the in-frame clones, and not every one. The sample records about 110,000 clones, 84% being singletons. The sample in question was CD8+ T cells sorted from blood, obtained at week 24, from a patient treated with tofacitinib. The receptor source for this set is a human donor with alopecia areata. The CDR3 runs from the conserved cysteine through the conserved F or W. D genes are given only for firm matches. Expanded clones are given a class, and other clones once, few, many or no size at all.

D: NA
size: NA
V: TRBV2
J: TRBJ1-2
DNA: TGTGCCAGCAGCCCTCCGGACAGCATAGTCTACTACACCTTC
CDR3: CASSPPDSIVYYTF

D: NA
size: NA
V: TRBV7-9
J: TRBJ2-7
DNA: TGTGCCAGCAGGACACTAGAAAGGGGCTACGAGCAGTACTTC
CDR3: CASRTLERGYEQYF

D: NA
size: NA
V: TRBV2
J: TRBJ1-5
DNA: TGTGCCAGCAGGGACCTTAATAGCAATCAGCCCCAGCATTTT
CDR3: CASRDLNSNQPQHF

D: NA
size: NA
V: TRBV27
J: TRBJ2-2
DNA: TGTGCCAGCAGTTTATCGTCGAACACCGGGGAGCTGTTTTTT
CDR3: CASSLSSNTGELFF

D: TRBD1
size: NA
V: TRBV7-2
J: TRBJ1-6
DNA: TGTGCCAGCAGCTTATTTCCCTCCAGACAGGGCTATAATTCACCCCTCCACTTT
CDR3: CASSLFPSRQGYNSPLHF

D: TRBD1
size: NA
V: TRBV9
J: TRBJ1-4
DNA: TGTGCCAGCAGCCCAGGGACAGCAACTAATGAAAAACTGTTTTTT
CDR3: CASSPGTATNEKLFF

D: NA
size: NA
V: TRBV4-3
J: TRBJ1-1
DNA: TGCGCCAGCAGCCAGCCGGGGACAAAGAACACTGAAGCTTTCTTT
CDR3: CASSQPGTKNTEAFF

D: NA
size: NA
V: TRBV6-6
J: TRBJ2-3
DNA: TGTGCCAGCAGTCCCACAGATACGCAGTATTTT
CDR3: CASSPTDTQYF

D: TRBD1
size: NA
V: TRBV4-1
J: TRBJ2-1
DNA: TGCGCCAGCAGCCAACGGGACAGGGAGCCCCACAATGAGCAGTTCTTC
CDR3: CASSQRDREPHNEQFF

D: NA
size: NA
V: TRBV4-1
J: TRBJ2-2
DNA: TGCGCCAGCAGCCAAGAACATCAGATGAACACCGGGGAGCTGTTTTTT
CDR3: CASSQEHQMNTGELFF

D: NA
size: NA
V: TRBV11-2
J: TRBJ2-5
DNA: TGTGCCAGCAGCTTAGGGCGGAGGCAAGAGACCCAGTACTTC
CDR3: CASSLGRRQETQYF

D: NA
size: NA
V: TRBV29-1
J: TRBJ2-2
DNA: TGCAGCGGAAAACAGGAGAACACCGGGGAGCTGTTTTTT
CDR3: CSGKQENTGELFF

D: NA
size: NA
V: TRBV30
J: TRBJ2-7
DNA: TGTGCCTGGAGTATCCGGGGGACGGGCGAGCAGTACTTC
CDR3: CAWSIRGTGEQYF

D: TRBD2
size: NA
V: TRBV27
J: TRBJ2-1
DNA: TGTGCCAGCAGTTTATTAGCGGGGGTTAGTTGGGACGGGCAGTTCTTC
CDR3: CASSLLAGVSWDGQFF

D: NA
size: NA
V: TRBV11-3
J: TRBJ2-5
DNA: TGTGCCAGCAGCTCCTACGTCGGCGAATTCCAAGAGACCCAGTACTTC
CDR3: CASSSYVGEFQETQYF

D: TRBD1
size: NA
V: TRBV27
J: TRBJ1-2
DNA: TGTGCCAGCAGTTTGACAGGGAGGGATGGCTACACCTTC
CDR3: CASSLTGRDGYTF

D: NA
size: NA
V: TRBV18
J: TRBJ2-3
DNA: TGTGCCAGCTCACAGCGACGGTCCACAGATACGCAGTATTTT
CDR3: CASSQRRSTDTQYF

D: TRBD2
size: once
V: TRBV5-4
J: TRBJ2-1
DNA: TGTGCCAGCAGCCGCGGTGGGGGGGACAATGAGCAGTTCTTC
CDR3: CASSRGGGDNEQFF

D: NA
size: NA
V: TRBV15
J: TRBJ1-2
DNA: TGTGCCACCAGCAGAGTCCCACAAGCTAACTATGGCTACACCTTC
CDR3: CATSRVPQANYGYTF

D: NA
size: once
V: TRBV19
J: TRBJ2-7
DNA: TGTGCCAGTAGTCATCCGGGACCCTCCTACGAGCAGTACTTC
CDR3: CASSHPGPSYEQYF

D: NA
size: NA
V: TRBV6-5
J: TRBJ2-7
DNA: TGTGCCAGCAGTATACAGAGCTCCTACGAGCAGTACTTC
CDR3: CASSIQSSYEQYF

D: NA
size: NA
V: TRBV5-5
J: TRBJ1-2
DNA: TGTGCCAGCAGCCCGGGCCGGTCTTGGGACACCTTC
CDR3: CASSPGRSWDTF

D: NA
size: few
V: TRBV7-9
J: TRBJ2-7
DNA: TGTGCCAGCAGCTTCCTGAGGGGCTACGAGCAGTACTTC
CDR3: CASSFLRGYEQYF

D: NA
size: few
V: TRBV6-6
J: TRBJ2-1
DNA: TGTGCCAGCACCTTCGGAGGGAACCACAATGAGCAGTTCTTC
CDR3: CASTFGGNHNEQFF

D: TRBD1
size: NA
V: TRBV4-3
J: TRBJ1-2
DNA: TGCGCCAGCAGCCAAGGCCATACAGGGGACTATGGCTACACCTTC
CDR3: CASSQGHTGDYGYTF

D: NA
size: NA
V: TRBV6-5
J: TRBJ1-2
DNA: TGTGCCAGCAGTTACTCTTCGGCTTATGGCTACACCTTC
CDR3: CASSYSSAYGYTF

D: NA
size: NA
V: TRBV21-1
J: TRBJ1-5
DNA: TGTGCCAGCAGCCGAGACAGGGCCCACTTGGTTCAGCCCCAGCATTTT
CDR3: CASSRDRAHLVQPQHF

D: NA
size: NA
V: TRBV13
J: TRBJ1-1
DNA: TGTGCCAGCAGCTACGACAGACCTGAAGCTTTCTTT
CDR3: CASSYDRPEAFF

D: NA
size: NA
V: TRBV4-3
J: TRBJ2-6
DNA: TGCGCCAGCAGCCAAGGGTGGACAGCCCGTGGGGCCAACGTCCTGACTTTC
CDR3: CASSQGWTARGANVLTF

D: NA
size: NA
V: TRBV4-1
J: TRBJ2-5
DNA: TGCGCCAGCAGCCAAGCCCATGTGACAAGCAATCAAGAGACCCAGTACTTC
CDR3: CASSQAHVTSNQETQYF

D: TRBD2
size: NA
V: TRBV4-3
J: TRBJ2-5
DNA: TGCGCCAGCAGCCAGGCTAGCGGGGGCCGTGAGACCCAGTACTTC
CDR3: CASSQASGGRETQYF

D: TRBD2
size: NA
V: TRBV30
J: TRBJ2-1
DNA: TGTGCCAGTAGTATGTCTAGCGGGGACTACAATGAGCAGTTCTTC
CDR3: CASSMSSGDYNEQFF

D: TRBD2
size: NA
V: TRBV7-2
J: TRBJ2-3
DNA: TGTGCCAGCAGCTTAGCGCGAGGAGCTAGCGGGGGGGCCCGAGGCACAGATACGCAGTATTTT
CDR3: CASSLARGASGGARGTDTQYF

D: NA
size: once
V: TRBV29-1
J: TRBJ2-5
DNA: TGCAGCTTCATGCTGGCGGGGCACGAGACCCAGTACTTC
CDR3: CSFMLAGHETQYF

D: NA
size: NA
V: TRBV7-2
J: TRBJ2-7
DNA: TGTGCCAGCAGCTTAGCGGAAGAGTACGAGCAGTACTTC
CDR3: CASSLAEEYEQYF

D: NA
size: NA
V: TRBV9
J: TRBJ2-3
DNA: TGTGCCAGCAGCCTTATCCCTGCAGATACGCAGTATTTT
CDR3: CASSLIPADTQYF

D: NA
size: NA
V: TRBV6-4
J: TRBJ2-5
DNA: TGTGCCAGCAGTGATTCCAGTAGGGGATTGTACTTC
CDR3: CASSDSSRGLYF